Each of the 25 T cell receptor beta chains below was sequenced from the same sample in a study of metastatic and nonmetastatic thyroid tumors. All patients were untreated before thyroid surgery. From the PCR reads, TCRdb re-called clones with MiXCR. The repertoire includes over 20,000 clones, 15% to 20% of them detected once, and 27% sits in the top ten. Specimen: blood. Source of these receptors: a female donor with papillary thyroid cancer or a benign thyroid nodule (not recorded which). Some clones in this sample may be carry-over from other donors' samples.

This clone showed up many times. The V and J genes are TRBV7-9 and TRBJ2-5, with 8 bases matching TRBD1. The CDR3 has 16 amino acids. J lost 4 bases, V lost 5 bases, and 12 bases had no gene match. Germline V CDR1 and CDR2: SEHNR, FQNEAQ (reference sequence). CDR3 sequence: CASSLLRGRGIETQYF. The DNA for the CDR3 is TGTGCCAGCAGCCTACTCAGGGGGCGAGGTATAGAGACCCAGTACTTC.

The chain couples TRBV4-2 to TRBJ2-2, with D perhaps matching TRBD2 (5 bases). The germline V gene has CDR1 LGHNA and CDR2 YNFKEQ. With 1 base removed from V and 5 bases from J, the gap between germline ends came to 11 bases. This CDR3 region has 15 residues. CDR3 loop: CASSQVVGDTGELFF. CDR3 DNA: TGTGCCAGCAGCCAAGTGGTGGGAGATACCGGGGAGCTGTTTTTT.

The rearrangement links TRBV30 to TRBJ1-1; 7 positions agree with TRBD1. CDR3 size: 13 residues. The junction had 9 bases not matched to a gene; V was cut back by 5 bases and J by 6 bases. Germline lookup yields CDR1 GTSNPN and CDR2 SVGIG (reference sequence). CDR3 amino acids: CAWQTGVGAEAFF. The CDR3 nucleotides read TGTGCCTGGCAAACAGGGGTAGGGGCTGAAGCTTTCTTT. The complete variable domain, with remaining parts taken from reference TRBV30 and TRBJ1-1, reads SQTIHQWPATLVQPVGSPLSLECTVEGTSNPNLYWYRQAAGRGLQLLFYSVGIGQISSEVPQNLSASRPQDRQFILSSKKLLLSDSGFYLCAWQTGVGAEAFFGQGTRLTVV.

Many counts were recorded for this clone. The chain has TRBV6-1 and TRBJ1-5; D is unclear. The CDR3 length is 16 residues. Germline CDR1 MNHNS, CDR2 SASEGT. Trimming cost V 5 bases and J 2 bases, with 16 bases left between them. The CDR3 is CASSPKGGTGNQPQHF. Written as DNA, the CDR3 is TGTGCCAGCAGTCCCAAGGGAGGAACGGGCAATCAGCCCCAGCATTTT.

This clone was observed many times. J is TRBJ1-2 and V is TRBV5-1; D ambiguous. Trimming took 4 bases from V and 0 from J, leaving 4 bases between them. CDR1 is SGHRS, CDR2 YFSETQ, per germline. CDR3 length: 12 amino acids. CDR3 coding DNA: TGCGCCAGCAGCACCTCTAACTATGGCTACACCTTC. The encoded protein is CASSTSNYGYTF.

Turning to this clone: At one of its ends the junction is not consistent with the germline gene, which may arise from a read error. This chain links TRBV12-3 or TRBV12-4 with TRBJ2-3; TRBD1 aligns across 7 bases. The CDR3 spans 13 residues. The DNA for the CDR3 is TGTGCCAGCAGATTCTCCGGGACAGATACGCGGTATTTT. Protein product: CASRFSGTDTRYF.

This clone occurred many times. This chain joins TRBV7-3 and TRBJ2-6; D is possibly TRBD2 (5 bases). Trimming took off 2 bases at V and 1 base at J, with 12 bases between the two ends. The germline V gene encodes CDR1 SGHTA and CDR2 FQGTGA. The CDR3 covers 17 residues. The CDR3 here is CASSLGGRESGANVLTF. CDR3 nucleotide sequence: TGTGCCAGCAGCTTAGGCGGTCGGGAATCTGGGGCCAACGTCCTGACTTTC.

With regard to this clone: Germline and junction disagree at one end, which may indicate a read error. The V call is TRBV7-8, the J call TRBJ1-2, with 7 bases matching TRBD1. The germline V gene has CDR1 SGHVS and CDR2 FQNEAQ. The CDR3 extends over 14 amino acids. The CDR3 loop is CTSSPITGAYGYTF. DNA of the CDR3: TGTACCAGCAGCCCGATAACAGGGGCCTATGGCTACACCTTC.

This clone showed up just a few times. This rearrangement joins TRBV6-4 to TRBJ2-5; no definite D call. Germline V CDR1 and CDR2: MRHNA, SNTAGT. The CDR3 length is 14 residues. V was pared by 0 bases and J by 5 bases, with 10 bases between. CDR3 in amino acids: CASSDSGRLETQYF. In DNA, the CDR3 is TGTGCCAGCAGTGACTCCGGGCGATTGGAGACCCAGTACTTC.

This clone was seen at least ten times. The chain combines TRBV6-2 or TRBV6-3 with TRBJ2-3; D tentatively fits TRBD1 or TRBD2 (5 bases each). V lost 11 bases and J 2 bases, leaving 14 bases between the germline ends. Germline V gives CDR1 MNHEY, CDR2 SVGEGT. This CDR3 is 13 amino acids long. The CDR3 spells CAVSGHLTDTQYF. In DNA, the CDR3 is TGTGCCGTCAGCGGACATCTCACAGATACGCAGTATTTT.

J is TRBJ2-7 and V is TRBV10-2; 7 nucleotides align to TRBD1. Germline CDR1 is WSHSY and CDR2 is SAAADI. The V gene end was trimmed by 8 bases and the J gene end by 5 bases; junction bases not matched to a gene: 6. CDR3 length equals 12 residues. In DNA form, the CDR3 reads TGCGCCAGCGAGACAGGGAACCACGAGCAGTACTTC. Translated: CASETGNHEQYF.

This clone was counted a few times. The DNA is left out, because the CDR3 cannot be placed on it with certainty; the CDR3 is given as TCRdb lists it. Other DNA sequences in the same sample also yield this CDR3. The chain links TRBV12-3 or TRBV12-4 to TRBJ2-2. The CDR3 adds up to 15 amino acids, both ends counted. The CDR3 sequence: CASSFGLGNTGELFF.

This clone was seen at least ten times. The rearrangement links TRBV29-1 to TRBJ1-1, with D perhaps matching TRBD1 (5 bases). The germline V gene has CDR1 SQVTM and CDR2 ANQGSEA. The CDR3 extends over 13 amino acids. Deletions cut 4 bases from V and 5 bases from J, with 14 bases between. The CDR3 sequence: CSVVNTGGTEAFF. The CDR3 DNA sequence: TGCAGCGTTGTAAACACAGGAGGGACTGAAGCTTTCTTT.

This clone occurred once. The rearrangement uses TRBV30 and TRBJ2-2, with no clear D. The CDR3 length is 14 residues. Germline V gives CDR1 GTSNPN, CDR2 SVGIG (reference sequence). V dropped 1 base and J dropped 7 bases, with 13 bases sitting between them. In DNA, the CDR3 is TGTGCCTGGAGTGAACTTTTGACAAGCGGGGAGCTGTTTTTT. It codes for CAWSELLTSGELFF.

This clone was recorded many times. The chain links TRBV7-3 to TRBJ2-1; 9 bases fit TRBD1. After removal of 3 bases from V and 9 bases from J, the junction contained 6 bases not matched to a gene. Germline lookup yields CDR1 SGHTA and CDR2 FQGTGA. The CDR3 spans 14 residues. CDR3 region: CASSFKDRGGEQFF. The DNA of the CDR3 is TGTGCCAGCAGCTTCAAGGACAGGGGAGGTGAGCAGTTCTTC.

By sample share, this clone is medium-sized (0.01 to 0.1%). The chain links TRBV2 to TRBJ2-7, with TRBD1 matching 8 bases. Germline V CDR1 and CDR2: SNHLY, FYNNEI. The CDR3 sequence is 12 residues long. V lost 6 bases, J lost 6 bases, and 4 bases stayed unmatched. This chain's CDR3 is CASSRTGREQYF. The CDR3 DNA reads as TGTGCCAGCAGCCGGACAGGGCGCGAGCAGTACTTC.

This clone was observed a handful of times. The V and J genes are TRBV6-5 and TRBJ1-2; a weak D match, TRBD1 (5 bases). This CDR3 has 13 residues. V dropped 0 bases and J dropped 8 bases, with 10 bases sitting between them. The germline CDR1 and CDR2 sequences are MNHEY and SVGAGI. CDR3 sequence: CASSYSATEGYTF. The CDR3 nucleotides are TGTGCCAGCAGTTACTCGGCGACAGAGGGCTACACCTTC.

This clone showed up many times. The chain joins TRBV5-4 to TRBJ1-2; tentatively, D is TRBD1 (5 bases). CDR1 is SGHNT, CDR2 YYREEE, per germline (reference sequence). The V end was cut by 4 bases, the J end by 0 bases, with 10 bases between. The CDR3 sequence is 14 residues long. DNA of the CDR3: TGTGCCAGCAGCCAGGGAGGCACTAACTATGGCTACACCTTC. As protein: CASSQGGTNYGYTF. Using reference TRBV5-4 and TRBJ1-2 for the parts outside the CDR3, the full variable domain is ETGVTQSPTHLIKTRGQQVTLRCSSQSGHNTVSWYQQALGQGPQFIFQYYREEENGRGNFPPRFSGLQFPNYSSELNVNALELDDSALYLCASSQGGTNYGYTFGSGTRLTVV.

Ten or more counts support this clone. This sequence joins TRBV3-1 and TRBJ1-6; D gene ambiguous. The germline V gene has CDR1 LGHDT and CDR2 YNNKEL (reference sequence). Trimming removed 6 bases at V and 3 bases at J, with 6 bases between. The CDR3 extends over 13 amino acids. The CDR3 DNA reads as TGTGCCAGCAGTCGAAACTATAATTCACCCCTCCACTTT. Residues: CASSRNYNSPLHF.

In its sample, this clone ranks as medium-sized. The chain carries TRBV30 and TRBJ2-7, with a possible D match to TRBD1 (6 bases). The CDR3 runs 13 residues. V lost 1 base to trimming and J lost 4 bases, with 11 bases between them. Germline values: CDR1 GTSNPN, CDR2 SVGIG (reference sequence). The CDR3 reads CAWSAGQRYEQYF. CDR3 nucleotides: TGTGCCTGGAGTGCCGGACAGCGATACGAGCAGTACTTC.

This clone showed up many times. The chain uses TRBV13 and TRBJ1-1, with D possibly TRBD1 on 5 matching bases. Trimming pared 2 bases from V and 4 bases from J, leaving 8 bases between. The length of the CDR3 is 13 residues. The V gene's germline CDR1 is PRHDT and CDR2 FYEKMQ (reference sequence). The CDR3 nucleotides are TGTGCCAGCAGCTTATTCGGGGGCACTGAAGCTTTCTTT. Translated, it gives CASSLFGGTEAFF.

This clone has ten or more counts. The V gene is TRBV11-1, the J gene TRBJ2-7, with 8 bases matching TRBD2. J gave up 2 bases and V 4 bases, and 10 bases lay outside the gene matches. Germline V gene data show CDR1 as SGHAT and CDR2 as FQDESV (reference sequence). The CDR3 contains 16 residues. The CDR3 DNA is TGTGCCAGCAGCTCCCCCGGGGGGGGCAATCCCTACGAGCAGTACTTC. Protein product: CASSSPGGGNPYEQYF.

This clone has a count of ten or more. Here the CDR3 DNA reads TGTGCCAGCAGTTTTGGGACAGGGCAAGAGACCCAGTACTTC. This translates into CASSFGTGQETQYF. This rearrangement joins TRBV12-3 or TRBV12-4 to TRBJ2-5; 9 nucleotides line up with TRBD1. The junction had 1 base not matched to a gene; V was cut back by 3 bases and J by 2 bases. There are 14 residues in the CDR3.

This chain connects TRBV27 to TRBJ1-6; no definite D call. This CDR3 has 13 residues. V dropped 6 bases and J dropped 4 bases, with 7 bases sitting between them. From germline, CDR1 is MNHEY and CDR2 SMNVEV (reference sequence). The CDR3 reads CASSPIYNSPLHF. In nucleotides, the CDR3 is TGTGCCAGCAGCCCTATTTATAATTCACCCCTCCACTTT.

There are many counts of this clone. This chain's CDR3 is CSARGDRGRGVYGYTF. The CDR3, as DNA: TGCAGTGCTAGAGGGGACAGGGGGCGGGGGGTTTATGGCTACACCTTC. The V gene is TRBV20-1, the J gene TRBJ1-2; TRBD1 aligns across 12 bases. The CDR3 spans 16 residues. The J segment lost 5 bases and the V segment lost 1 base, leaving 8 bases of the junction unmatched. CDR1 and CDR2 (germline): DFQATT, SNEGSKA (reference sequence).